This T cell receptor beta chain comes out of a study of shared clonotypes between healthy human individuals. This clone was recorded a few times. Measured with immunoSEQ multiplex PCR; TCRdb has only the in-frame clones, and not every one. Here the sample spans hundreds of thousands of clones, approximately 74% being singletons. The CDR3 runs 11 residues. V shed 5 bases, J shed 6 bases, and the junction held 1 base outside the gene matches. Germline-derived CDR1 and CDR2 are SGHVS and FQNEAQ. This clonotype originated in a woman aged 30 to 39 in good health. The specimen was memory CD4+ T cells sorted from blood. Documented subset: CD45RA-negative fraction. This sequence joins TRBV7-8 and TRBJ2-7; TRBD2 matches at 7 bases. CDR3: CASSPGGEQYF. In DNA form, the CDR3 reads TGTGCCAGCAGCCCGGGGGGCGAGCAGTACTTC.